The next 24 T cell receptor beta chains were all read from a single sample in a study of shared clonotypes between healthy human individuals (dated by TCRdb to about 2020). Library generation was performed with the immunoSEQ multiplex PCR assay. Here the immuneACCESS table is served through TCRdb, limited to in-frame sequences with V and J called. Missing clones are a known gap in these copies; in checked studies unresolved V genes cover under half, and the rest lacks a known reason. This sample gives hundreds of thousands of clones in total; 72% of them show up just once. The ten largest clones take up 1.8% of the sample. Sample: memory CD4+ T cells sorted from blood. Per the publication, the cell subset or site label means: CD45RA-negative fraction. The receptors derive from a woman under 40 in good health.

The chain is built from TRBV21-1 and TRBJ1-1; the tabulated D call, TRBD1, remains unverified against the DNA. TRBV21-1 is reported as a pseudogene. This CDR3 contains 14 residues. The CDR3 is CASSRRDRNTEAFF. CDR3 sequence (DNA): TGTGCCAGCAGCCGCCGGGACAGGAACACTGAAGCTTTCTTT.

The chain's CDR3 is CASSFDRRNTGELFF. The CDR3 DNA reads TGCGCCAGCAGCTTTGACAGGAGGAACACCGGGGAGCTGTTTTTT. This sequence joins TRBV5-1 and TRBJ2-2; the D gene is possibly TRBD1 (6 bases). The germline CDR1 and CDR2 sequences are SGHRS and YFSETQ. V lost 2 bases, J lost 1 base, and 9 bases lay in between. This CDR3 is 15 amino acids long.

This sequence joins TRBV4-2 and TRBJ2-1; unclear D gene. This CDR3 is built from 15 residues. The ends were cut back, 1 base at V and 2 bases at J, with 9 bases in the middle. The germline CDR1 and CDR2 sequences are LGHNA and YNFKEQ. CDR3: CASSQAQLPYNEQFF. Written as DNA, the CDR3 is TGTGCCAGCAGCCAAGCCCAGCTCCCCTACAATGAGCAGTTCTTC.

CDR3 in amino acids: CASSLQRTENYEQYF. DNA for the CDR3: TGTGCCAGCAGTCTTCAGCGGACCGAGAACTACGAGCAGTACTTC. V and J are TRBV7-3 and TRBJ2-7; tentatively, D is TRBD2 (5 bases). CDR3 length: 15 amino acids. Per germline, CDR1 SGHTA and CDR2 FQGTGA. Between the trimmed V and J ends, which lost 6 bases and 3 bases, there was a span of 18 bases.

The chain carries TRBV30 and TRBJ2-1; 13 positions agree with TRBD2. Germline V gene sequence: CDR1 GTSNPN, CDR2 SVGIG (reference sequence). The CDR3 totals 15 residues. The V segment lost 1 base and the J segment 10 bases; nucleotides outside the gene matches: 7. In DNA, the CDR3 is TGTGCCTGGAGTGAGACTAGCGGGAGGTCTGGAGAGCAGTTCTTC. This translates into CAWSETSGRSGEQFF.

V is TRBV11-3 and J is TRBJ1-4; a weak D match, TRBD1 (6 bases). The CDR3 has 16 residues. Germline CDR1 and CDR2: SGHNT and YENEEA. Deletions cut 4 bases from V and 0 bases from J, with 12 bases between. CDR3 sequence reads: CASSSRRQATNEKLFF. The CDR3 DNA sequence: TGTGCCAGCAGCTCGAGAAGACAGGCAACTAATGAAAAACTGTTTTTT.

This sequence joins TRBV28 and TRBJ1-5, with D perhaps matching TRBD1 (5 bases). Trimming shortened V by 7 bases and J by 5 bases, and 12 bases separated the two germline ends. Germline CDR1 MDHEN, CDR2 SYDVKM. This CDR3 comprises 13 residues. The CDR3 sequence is CASNRSPDQPQHF. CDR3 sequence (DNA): TGTGCCAGCAACAGGTCTCCCGATCAGCCCCAGCATTTT.

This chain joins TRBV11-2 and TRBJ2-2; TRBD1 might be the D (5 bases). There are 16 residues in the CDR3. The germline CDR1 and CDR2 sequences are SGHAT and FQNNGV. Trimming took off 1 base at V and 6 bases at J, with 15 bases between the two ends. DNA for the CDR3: TGTGCCAGCAGCTTAGGGGCAGGGTTTGCTCCCGGGGAGCTGTTTTTT. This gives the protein CASSLGAGFAPGELFF.

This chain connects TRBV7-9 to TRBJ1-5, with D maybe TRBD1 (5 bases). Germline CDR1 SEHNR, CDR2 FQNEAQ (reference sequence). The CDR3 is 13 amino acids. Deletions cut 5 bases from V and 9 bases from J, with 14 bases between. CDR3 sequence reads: CASSGDSFRPQHF. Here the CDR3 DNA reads TGTGCCAGCAGCGGCGACAGTTTTCGGCCCCAGCATTTT.

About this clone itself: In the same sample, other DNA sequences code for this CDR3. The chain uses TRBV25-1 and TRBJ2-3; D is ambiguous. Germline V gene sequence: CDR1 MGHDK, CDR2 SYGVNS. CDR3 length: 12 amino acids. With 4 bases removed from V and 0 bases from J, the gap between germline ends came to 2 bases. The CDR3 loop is CASSGSTDTQYF. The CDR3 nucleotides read TGTGCCAGCAGTGGAAGCACAGATACGCAGTATTTT.

This CDR3 is CASTSREGLVVPRAKNIQYF. CDR3 nucleotide sequence: TGTGCCAGCACCTCCCGGGAGGGATTGGTGGTCCCTAGGGCCAAAAACATTCAGTACTTC. The V call is TRBV6-7, the J call TRBJ2-4; TRBD2 aligns across 8 bases. TRBV6-7 is an ORF, and what it does is uncertain. The CDR3 covers 20 residues. The V segment lost 7 bases and the J segment 1 base; nucleotides outside the gene matches: 21.

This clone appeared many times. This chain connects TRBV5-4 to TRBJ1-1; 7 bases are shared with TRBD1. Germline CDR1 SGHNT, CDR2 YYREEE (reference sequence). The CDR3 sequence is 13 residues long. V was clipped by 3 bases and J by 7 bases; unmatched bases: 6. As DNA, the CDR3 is TGTGCCAGCAGCTCCCAGGGGGAGGATGAAGCTTTCTTT. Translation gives CASSSQGEDEAFF.

CDR3 sequence (DNA): TGTGCCAGTACCAGGACAGTTGGAAGATACGAGCAGTACTTC. Translated, it gives CASTRTVGRYEQYF. The chain has TRBV19 and TRBJ2-7, with a weak D call TRBD1 (6 bases). Germline CDR1 and CDR2: LNHDA and SQIVND (reference sequence). Trimming cost V 7 bases and J 4 bases, with 17 bases left between them. The CDR3 runs 14 residues.

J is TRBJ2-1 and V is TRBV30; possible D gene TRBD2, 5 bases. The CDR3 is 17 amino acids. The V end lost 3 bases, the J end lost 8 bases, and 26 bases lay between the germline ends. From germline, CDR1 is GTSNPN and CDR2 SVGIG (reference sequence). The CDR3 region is CAWRRARIVPGRDEQFF. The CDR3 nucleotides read TGTGCCTGGAGGCGGGCCAGGATCGTACCAGGTAGGGATGAGCAGTTCTTC.

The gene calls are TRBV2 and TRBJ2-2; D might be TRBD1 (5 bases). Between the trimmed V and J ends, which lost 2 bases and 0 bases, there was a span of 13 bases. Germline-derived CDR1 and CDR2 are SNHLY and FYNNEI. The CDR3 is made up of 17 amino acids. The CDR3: CASSELKGATNTGELFF. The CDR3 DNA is TGTGCCAGCAGTGAATTGAAAGGGGCAACGAACACCGGGGAGCTGTTTTTT.

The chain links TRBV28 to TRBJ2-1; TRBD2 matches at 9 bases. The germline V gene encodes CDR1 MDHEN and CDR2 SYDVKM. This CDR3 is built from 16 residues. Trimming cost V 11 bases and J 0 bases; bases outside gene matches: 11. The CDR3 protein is CAHASLAGNSYNEQFF. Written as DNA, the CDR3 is TGTGCCCATGCATCGCTAGCGGGAAACTCCTACAATGAGCAGTTCTTC.

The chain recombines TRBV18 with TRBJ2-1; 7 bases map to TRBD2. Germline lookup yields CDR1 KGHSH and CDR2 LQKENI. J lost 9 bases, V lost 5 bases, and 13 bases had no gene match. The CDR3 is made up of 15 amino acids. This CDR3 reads CASSTDPAGRIEQFF. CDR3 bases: TGTGCCAGCTCAACGGACCCAGCGGGGAGGATTGAGCAGTTCTTC. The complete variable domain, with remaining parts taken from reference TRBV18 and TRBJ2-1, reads NAGVMQNPRHLVRRRGQEARLRCSPMKGHSHVYWYRQLPEEGLKFMVYLQKENIIDESGMPKERFSAEFPKEGPSILRIQQVVRGDSAAYFCASSTDPAGRIEQFFGPGTRLTVL.

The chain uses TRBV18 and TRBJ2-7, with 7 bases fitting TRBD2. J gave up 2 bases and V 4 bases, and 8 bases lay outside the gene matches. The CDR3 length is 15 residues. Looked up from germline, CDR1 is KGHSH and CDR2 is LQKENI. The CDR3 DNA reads TGTGCCAGCTCACGGATATGGGGGGGAGCCTACGAGCAGTACTTC. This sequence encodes CASSRIWGGAYEQYF.

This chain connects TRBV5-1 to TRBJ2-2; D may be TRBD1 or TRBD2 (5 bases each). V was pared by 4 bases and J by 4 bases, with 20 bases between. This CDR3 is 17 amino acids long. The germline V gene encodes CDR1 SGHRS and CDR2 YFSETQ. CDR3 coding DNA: TGCGCCAGCAGCCACGGGTGGGACCCGAGGACCACCGGGGAGCTGTTTTTT. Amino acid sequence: CASSHGWDPRTTGELFF.

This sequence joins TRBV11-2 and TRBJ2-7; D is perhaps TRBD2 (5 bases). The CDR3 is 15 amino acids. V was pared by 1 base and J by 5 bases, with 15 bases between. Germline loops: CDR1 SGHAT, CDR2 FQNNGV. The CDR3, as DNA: TGTGCCAGCAGCTTAGGCCTGGGGAGAAAGGACGAGCAGTACTTC. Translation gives CASSLGLGRKDEQYF.

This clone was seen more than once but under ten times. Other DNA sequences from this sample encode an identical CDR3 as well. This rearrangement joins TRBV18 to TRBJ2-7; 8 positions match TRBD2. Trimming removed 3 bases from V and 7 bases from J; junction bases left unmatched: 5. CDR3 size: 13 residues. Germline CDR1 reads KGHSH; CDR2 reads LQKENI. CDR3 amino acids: CASSPGLANEQYF. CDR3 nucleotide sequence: TGTGCCAGCTCACCTGGACTAGCCAATGAGCAGTACTTC.

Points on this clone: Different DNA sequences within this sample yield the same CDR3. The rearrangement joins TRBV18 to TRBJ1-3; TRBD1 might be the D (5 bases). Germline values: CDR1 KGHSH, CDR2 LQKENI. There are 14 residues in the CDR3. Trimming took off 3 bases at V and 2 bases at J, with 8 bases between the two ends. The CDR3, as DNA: TGTGCCAGCTCACCGGGGACGGCTGGAAACACCATATATTTT. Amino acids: CASSPGTAGNTIYF.

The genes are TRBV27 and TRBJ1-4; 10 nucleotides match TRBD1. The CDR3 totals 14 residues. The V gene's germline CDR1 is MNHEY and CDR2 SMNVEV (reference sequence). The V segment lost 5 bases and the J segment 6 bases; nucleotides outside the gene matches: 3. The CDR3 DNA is TGTGCCAGCAGTCCGGGGACAGGGGATGAAAAACTGTTTTTT. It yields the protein CASSPGTGDEKLFF.

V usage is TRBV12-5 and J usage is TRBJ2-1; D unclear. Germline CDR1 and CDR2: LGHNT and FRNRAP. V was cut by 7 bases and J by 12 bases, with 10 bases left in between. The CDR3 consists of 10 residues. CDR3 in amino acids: CASAPPGQFF. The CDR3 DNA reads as TGTGCTAGTGCCCCCCCGGGGCAGTTCTTC.